The 18 T cell receptor beta chains presented below share a single source sample, sequenced in a study of blood T cell repertoires in COVID-19. Produced via immunoSEQ multiplex PCR; TCRdb's table is partial and in-frame only. The data contain about 110,000 clones, 76% of them singletons. The sequenced sample consisted of peripheral blood. All receptors come from a man older than 75 with COVID-19, enrolled during active disease.

This rearrangement joins TRBV11-2 to TRBJ1-1; TRBD1 might be the D (6 bases). Germline V gives CDR1 SGHAT, CDR2 FQNNGV. V shed 0 bases and J shed 7 bases, with 6 bases lying between them. The CDR3 consists of 12 residues. CDR3 residues: CASSLEQGEAFF. The CDR3 bases are TGTGCCAGCAGCTTAGAACAGGGTGAAGCTTTCTTT. Full variable domain (outside the CDR3, taken from reference TRBV11-2 and TRBJ1-1): EAGVAQSPRYKIIEKRQSVAFWCNPISGHATLYWYQQILGQGPKLLIQFQNNGVVDDSQLPKDRFSAERLKGVDSTLKIQPAKLEDSAVYLCASSLEQGEAFFGQGTRLTVV.

This clone was seen a few times. The chain combines TRBV6-5 with TRBJ2-7, with 8 bases identical to TRBD1. This CDR3 has 15 amino acids. Germline CDR1 is MNHEY and CDR2 is SVGAGI. Trimming took 8 bases from V and 0 from J; bases not matched to a gene: 9. The CDR3 spells CASGPQGAVSYEQYF. CDR3 sequence (DNA): TGTGCCAGCGGACCTCAGGGGGCAGTCTCCTACGAGCAGTACTTC.

This chain connects TRBV29-1 to TRBJ1-1; D perhaps matches TRBD1 (5 bases). V was pared by 7 bases and J by 0 bases, with 12 bases between. Germline CDR1 SQVTM, CDR2 ANQGSEA. The CDR3 has 13 amino acids. The CDR3 nucleotides are TGCAGCGCATCGACAGTTTTGAACACTGAAGCTTTCTTT. Translating it yields CSASTVLNTEAFF.

This clone was detected once. The V gene is TRBV28, the J gene TRBJ1-2; 11 nucleotides match TRBD1. V lost 6 bases to trimming and J lost 6 bases; unmatched junction nucleotides: 9. CDR1 and CDR2 from the germline V gene are MDHEN and SYDVKM. This CDR3 contains 15 residues. This CDR3 is CASSSGTGGLNGYTF. The CDR3 DNA sequence: TGTGCCAGCAGCTCCGGGACAGGGGGGCTAAATGGCTACACCTTC.

This clone was counted once. The chain couples TRBV2 to TRBJ2-7; TRBD1 might be the D (6 bases). The CDR3 has 14 residues. Germline V lookup: CDR1 SNHLY, CDR2 FYNNEI. V was pared by 5 bases and J by 7 bases, with 18 bases between. The CDR3 DNA reads as TGTGCCAGCAGTACCGGACAGCTTCGTAAGGAGCAGTACTTC. Translation gives CASSTGQLRKEQYF.

V is TRBV7-6 and J is TRBJ2-3; 9 bases align to TRBD1. Germline CDR1 is SGHVS and CDR2 is FNYEAQ. This CDR3 comprises 15 residues. V lost 5 bases to trimming and J lost 6 bases; unmatched junction nucleotides: 9. The CDR3 region is CASSTGQGWTDTQYF. The CDR3 DNA sequence: TGTGCCAGCAGCACCGGACAGGGGTGGACCGATACGCAGTATTTT.

The V call is TRBV6-6, the J call TRBJ2-2; 7 bases align to TRBD1. V lost 7 bases, J lost 4 bases, and 12 bases stayed unmatched. CDR3 length equals 16 residues. Looked up from germline, CDR1 is MNHNY and CDR2 is SVGAGI (reference sequence). In DNA form, the CDR3 reads TGTGCCAGCACCTTACCCCCAGGGGGTCGCACCGGGGAGCTGTTTTTT. Its translation is CASTLPPGGRTGELFF.

The chain couples TRBV2 to TRBJ2-2, with 7 bases matching TRBD2. The CDR3 contains 16 residues. Losses at the gene ends were 4 bases for V and 0 bases for J; bases not matched to a gene: 5. Looked up from germline, CDR1 is SNHLY and CDR2 is FYNNEI. In DNA form, the CDR3 reads TGTGCCAGCAGTGTCATAGGACTAGCGAACACCGGGGAGCTGTTTTTT. This gives the protein CASSVIGLANTGELFF.

V usage is TRBV13 and J usage is TRBJ2-2; weak D call: TRBD2 (6 bases). Germline CDR1 is PRHDT and CDR2 is FYEKMQ (reference sequence). The germline V and J ends were trimmed by 5 bases and 7 bases, with 11 bases remaining between them. This CDR3 has 13 amino acids. The CDR3 nucleotides read TGTGCCAGCAGCGCCTTGGGGGGCGGGGAGCTGTTTTTT. Protein: CASSALGGGELFF. The full variable domain, completed using reference TRBV13 and TRBJ2-2, is AAGVIQSPRHLIKEKRETATLKCYPIPRHDTVYWYQQGPGQDPQFLISFYEKMQSDKGSIPDRFSAQQFSDYHSELNMSSLELGDSALYFCASSALGGGELFFGEGSRLTVL.

The chain couples TRBV5-3 to TRBJ2-3; 11 bases line up with TRBD2. TRBV5-3 is an open reading frame, and its role is uncertain. The CDR3 consists of 20 residues. The ends lost 1 base at V and 0 bases at J; junction bases unmatched: 13. The CDR3 loop is CARSLRRGIAGGLSTDTQYF. The CDR3 coding sequence is TGTGCCAGAAGCTTGCGCCGGGGGATAGCGGGAGGGCTTAGCACAGATACGCAGTATTTT.

This sequence joins TRBV6-1 and TRBJ1-5; D uncertain. Looked up from germline, CDR1 is MNHNS and CDR2 is SASEGT. There are 15 residues in the CDR3. V was trimmed by 1 base and J by 2 bases, leaving 9 bases between them. CDR3 in amino acids: CASSEGPGGNQPQHF. In nucleotides, the CDR3 is TGTGCCAGCAGTGAAGGGCCCGGGGGCAATCAGCCCCAGCATTTT.

This clone was seen a few times. The chain joins TRBV28 to TRBJ2-2; 13 bases align to TRBD2. This CDR3 has 18 amino acids. V dropped 4 bases and J dropped 7; count of bases not matched to a gene: 12. The V gene's germline CDR1 is MDHEN and CDR2 SYDVKM. This chain's CDR3 is CASSSTSGRSERVGELFF. The CDR3 DNA is TGTGCCAGCAGTTCGACTAGCGGGAGGTCGGAACGGGTCGGGGAGCTGTTTTTT.

This chain connects TRBV7-8 to TRBJ1-5; 9 bases are a match to TRBD1. Germline lookup yields CDR1 SGHVS and CDR2 FQNEAQ. J was trimmed by 2 bases and V by 5 bases; bases with no gene match: 7. The CDR3 has 16 amino acids. CDR3 region: CASSNRDRVGNQPQHF. In DNA, the CDR3 is TGTGCCAGCAGCAACCGGGACAGGGTAGGCAATCAGCCCCAGCATTTT.

The V and J genes are TRBV7-3 and TRBJ2-3, with D tentatively TRBD2 (6 bases). The CDR3 length is 16 residues. Trimming stripped 5 bases from V and 6 bases from J, with 21 bases between. Germline loops: CDR1 SGHTA, CDR2 FQGTGA. The CDR3, as DNA: TGTGCCAGCAGCCCAAATGGGGGACTTGTTGCCGATACGCAGTATTTT. This encodes CASSPNGGLVADTQYF.

This clone turned up a few times. The CDR3 sequence is CASKALNFRGTNYGYTF. In nucleotides, the CDR3 is TGTGCCAGCAAAGCGCTAAACTTTAGGGGGACTAACTATGGCTACACCTTC. The J gene is TRBJ1-2, the V gene TRBV28; TRBD1 might be the D (6 bases). CDR1 MDHEN and CDR2 SYDVKM come from the germline V gene. V lost 7 bases to trimming and J lost 0 bases, with 21 bases between them. This CDR3 contains 17 residues.

The gene calls are TRBV9 and TRBJ2-7; TRBD1 matches 7 bases. From germline, CDR1 is SGDLS and CDR2 YYNGEE. The V segment lost 0 bases and the J segment 2 bases; nucleotides outside the gene matches: 2. The CDR3 sequence is 14 residues long. In nucleotides, the CDR3 is TGTGCCAGCAGCGTAGGGCAGGGGGCCTACGAGCAGTACTTC. It translates to CASSVGQGAYEQYF. Full variable domain (rest looked up from reference TRBV9 and TRBJ2-7): DSGVTQTPKHLITATGQRVTLRCSPRSGDLSVYWYQQSLDQGLQFLIQYYNGEERAKGNILERFSAQQFPDLHSELNLSSLELGDSALYFCASSVGQGAYEQYFGPGTRLTVT.

The chain couples TRBV30 to TRBJ2-7, with TRBD1 as a possible D gene (6 bases). Germline V gives CDR1 GTSNPN, CDR2 SVGIG (reference sequence). V was clipped by 4 bases and J by 4 bases, with 23 bases between them. The CDR3 spans 16 residues. CDR3: CAWNPQRAGVEYEQYF. The CDR3 DNA is TGTGCCTGGAACCCCCAAAGGGCAGGGGTGGAGTACGAGCAGTACTTC.

This rearrangement joins TRBV11-1 to TRBJ2-5; maybe TRBD2 (5 bases). Deletions cut 5 bases from V and 2 bases from J, with 9 bases between. The CDR3 runs to 13 residues. Germline lookup yields CDR1 SGHAT and CDR2 FQDESV (reference sequence). The CDR3, as DNA: TGTGCCAGCAGCCGGACTTTACAAGAGACCCAGTACTTC. Residues: CASSRTLQETQYF.